This note documents a single T cell receptor beta chain sequence. This sample is part of a study of blood T cell repertoires in COVID-19. Participant age was roughly 18 to 90 years, and participants resided in roughly 25 US areas. Repertoires were generated with immunoSEQ multiplex PCR, while TCRdb's copy carries only in-frame clones and drops some. The sample includes more than 400,000 clones, around 90% of them seen just once. This CDR3 comprises 11 residues. V lost 6 bases and J lost 8, with 10 bases in between. CDR1 and CDR2 (germline): MNHEY, SVGAGI. The source of this sequence is a man younger than 35 who had recovered from COVID-19. Sequencing input: PBMCs or T cells enriched from blood (not recorded which). The rearrangement links TRBV6-5 to TRBJ1-2, with no clear D. CDR3 DNA sequence: TGTGCCAGCAGGGAGTTTGGCGGCTACACCTTC. It codes for CASREFGGYTF.